This T cell receptor beta chain was observed in a study of T cell repertoires in cytomegalovirus infection. In the study overall: TCR beta signatures that were public indicated CMV infection and matching HLA type.

This clonotype has just a few counts. Its antigen is still unknown. The V end was cut by 0 bases, the J end by 0 bases, with 13 bases between. The CDR3 covers 17 residues. CDR1 LGHNT and CDR2 FRNRAP come from the germline V gene. Each CDR3 protein is one row after TCRdb ran MiXCR on the reads. This sample has 750,000 to 900,000 distinct CDR3 sequences, with around 29% found just once. The material sequenced was cultured CD8+ T cells from PBMCs, taken from culture after CMV antigen stimulation. The rearrangement joins TRBV12-5 to TRBJ2-3; TRBD2 might be the D (5 bases). The receptor comes from a human donor in good health (CMV status not recorded). Some clones in this sample may be carry-over from other donors' samples. Here the CDR3 DNA reads TGTGCTAGTGGTTTGGTAAATGCGGGTCTGAGCACAGATACGCAGTATTTT. Translating gives CASGLVNAGLSTDTQYF.